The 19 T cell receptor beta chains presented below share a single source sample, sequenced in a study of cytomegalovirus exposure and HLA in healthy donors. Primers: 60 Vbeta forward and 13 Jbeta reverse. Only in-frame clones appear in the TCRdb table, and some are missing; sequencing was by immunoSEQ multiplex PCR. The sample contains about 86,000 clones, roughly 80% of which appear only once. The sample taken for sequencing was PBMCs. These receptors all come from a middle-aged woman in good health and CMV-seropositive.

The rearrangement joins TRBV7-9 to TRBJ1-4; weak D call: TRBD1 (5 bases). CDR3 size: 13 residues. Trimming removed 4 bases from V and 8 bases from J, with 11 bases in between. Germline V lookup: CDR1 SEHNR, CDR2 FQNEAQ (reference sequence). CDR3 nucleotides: TGTGCCAGCAGCTGGGGGGAGAGCGAAAAACTGTTTTTT. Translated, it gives CASSWGESEKLFF.

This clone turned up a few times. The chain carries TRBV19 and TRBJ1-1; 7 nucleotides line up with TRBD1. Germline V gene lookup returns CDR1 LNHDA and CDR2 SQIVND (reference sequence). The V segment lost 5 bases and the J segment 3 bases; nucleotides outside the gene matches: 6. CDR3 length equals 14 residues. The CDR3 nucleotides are TGTGCCAGTAGTGTCGACAGGGTTCACACTGAAGCTTTCTTT. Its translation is CASSVDRVHTEAFF.

CDR3 in amino acids: CASSTFAGGPNEQYF. CDR3 coding DNA: TGTGCCAGCAGTACCTTTGCGGGAGGGCCGAACGAGCAGTACTTC. This chain links TRBV2 with TRBJ2-7; TRBD2 agrees at 9 bases. The V and J ends lost 5 bases and 5 bases, in that order; junction bases with no gene match: 10. In germline, CDR1 is SNHLY, CDR2 FYNNEI. This CDR3 has 15 amino acids.

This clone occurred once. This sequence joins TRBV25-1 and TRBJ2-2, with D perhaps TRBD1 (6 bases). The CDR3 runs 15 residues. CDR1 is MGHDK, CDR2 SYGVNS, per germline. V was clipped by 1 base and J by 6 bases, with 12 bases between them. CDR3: CASSEWGQGSGELFF. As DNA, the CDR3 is TGTGCCAGCAGTGAATGGGGGCAGGGATCCGGGGAGCTGTTTTTT.

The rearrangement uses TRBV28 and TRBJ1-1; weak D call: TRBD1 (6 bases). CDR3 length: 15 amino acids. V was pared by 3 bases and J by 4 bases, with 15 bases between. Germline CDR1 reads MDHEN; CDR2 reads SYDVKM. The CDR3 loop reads CASSFGGAGATEAFF. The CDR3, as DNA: TGTGCCAGCAGTTTCGGGGGGGCGGGGGCCACTGAAGCTTTCTTT.

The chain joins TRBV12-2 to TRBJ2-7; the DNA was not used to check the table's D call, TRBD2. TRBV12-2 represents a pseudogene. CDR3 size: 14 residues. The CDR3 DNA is TGTGCAAGTCGCTTAGAACAGCGGAAGTACGAGCAGTACTTC. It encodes CASRLEQRKYEQYF.

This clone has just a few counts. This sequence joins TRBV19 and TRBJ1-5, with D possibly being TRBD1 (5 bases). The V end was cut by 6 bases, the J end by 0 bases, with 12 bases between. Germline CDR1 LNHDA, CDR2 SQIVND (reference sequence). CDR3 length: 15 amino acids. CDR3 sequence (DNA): TGTGCCAGTAGCTCGACAGCCCATAGCAATCAGCCCCAGCATTTT. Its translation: CASSSTAHSNQPQHF.

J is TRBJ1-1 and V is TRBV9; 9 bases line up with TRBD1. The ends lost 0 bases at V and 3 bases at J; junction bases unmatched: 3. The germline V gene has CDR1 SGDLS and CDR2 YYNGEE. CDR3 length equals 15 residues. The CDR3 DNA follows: TGTGCCAGCAGCGTAGGGGACAGGGAGGACACTGAAGCTTTCTTT. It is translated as CASSVGDREDTEAFF.

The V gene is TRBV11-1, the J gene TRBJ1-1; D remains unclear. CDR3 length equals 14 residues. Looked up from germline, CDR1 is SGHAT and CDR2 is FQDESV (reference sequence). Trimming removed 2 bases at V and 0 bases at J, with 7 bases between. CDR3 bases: TGTGCCAGCAGCTTAAGCACTATGAACACTGAAGCTTTCTTT. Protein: CASSLSTMNTEAFF.

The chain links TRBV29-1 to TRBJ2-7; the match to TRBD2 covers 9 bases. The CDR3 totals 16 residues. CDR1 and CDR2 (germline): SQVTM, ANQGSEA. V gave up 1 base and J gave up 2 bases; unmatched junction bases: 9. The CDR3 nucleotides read TGCAGCGTTGAAGGGGATCTAGCGGGGCGTACCTACGAGCAGTACTTC. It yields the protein CSVEGDLAGRTYEQYF.

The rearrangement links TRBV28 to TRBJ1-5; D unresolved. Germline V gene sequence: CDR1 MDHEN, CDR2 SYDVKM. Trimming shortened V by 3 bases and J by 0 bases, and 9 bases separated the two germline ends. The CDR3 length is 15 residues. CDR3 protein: CASSLSDNSNQPQHF. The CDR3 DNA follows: TGTGCCAGCAGTTTGTCAGACAATAGCAATCAGCCCCAGCATTTT.

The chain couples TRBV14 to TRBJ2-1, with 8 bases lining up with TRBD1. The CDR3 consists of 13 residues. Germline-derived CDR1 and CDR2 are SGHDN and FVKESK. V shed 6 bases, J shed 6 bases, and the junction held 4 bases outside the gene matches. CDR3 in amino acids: CASRPTGGNEQFF. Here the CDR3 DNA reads TGTGCCAGCAGACCTACAGGGGGCAATGAGCAGTTCTTC. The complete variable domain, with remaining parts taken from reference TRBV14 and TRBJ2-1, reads EAGVTQFPSHSVIEKGQTVTLRCDPISGHDNLYWYRRVMGKEIKFLLHFVKESKQDESGMPNNRFLAERTGGTYSTLKVQPAELEDSGVYFCASRPTGGNEQFFGPGTRLTVL.

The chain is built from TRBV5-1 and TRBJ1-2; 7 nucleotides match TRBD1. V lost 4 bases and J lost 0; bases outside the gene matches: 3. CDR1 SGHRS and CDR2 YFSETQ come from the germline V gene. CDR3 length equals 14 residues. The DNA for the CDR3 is TGCGCCAGCAGCCGCGGGACAGCTAACTATGGCTACACCTTC. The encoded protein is CASSRGTANYGYTF.

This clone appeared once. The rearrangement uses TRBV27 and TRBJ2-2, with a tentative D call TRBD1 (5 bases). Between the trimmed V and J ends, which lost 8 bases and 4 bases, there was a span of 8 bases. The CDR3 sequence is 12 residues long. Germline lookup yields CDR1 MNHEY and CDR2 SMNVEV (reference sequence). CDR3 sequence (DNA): TGTGCCAGCCAGGGTTTCACCGGGGAGCTGTTTTTT. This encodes CASQGFTGELFF.

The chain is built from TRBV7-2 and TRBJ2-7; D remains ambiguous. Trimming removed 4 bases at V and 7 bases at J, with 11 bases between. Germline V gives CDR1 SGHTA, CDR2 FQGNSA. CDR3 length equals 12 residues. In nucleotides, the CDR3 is TGTGCCAGCAGCTCCCCCCCCCGGGAGCAGTACTTC. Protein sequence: CASSSPPREQYF.

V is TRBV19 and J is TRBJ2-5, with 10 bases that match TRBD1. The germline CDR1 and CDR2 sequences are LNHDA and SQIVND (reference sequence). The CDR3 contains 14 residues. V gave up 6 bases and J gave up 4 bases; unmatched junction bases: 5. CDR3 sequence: CASSVRDRGETQYF. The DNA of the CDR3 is TGTGCCAGTAGCGTGAGGGACAGGGGAGAGACCCAGTACTTC.

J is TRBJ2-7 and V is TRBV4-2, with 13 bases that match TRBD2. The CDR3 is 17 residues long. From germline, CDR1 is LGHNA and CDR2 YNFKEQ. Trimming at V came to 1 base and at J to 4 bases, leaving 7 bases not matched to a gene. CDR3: CASSQGTSGSWNYEQYF. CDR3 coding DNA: TGTGCCAGCAGCCAAGGGACTAGCGGGAGTTGGAATTACGAGCAGTACTTC.

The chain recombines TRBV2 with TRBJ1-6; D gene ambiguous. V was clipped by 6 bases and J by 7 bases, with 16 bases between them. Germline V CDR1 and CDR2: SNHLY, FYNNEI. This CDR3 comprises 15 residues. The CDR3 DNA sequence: TGTGCCAGCAGCCGGGAGGCAGGTGGGAATTCACCCCTCCACTTT. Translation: CASSREAGGNSPLHF.

CDR3 DNA: TGTGCCAGCAGCGTAGGCCCAGGGGTCGAGCAGTACTTC. It yields the protein CASSVGPGVEQYF. The rearrangement joins TRBV9 to TRBJ2-7; the D gene is possibly TRBD1 (6 bases). The germline V gene encodes CDR1 SGDLS and CDR2 YYNGEE. V lost 0 bases and J lost 6, with 10 bases in between. The CDR3 is 13 residues long.